A selection of T cell receptor beta chains follows, all from one sample in a study of T cell responses to AZD1222 COVID-19 vaccine. The table came from immunoSEQ multiplex PCR; TCRdb's copy has only in-frame clones and leaves some out. The sample consists of about 190,000 clones, just over 90% of them appearing once. The input for sequencing was peripheral blood, taken on day 0 of AZD1222 vaccination. These receptors originate from an adult in good health. The CDR3 runs from the conserved cysteine through the conserved F or W. D genes are given only for firm matches. The size field is filled for only some rows; it gives once, few, many or a size class.

>.|TRBD1|TRBJ1-6|TRBV7-8
CASKDRMDNSPLHF
TGTGCCAGCAAGGACAGGATGGATAATTCACCCCTCCACTTT
>.|TRBD1|TRBJ2-1|TRBV6-4
CASSAGTAPDEQFF
TGTGCCAGCAGCGCCGGGACAGCCCCTGATGAGCAGTTCTTC
>.|.|TRBJ2-7|TRBV5-1
CASSQDPAGTNYEQYF
TGCGCCAGCAGCCAAGACCCGGCAGGTACAAACTACGAGCAGTACTTC
>.|.|TRBJ2-1|TRBV25-1
CASSEYWERSYNEQFF
TGTGCCAGCAGTGAATACTGGGAACGCTCCTACAATGAGCAGTTCTTC
>medium-sized|TRBD1|TRBJ1-5|TRBV12-5
CASGLVHRGPDQPQHF
TGTGCTAGTGGTTTGGTACACAGGGGGCCGGATCAGCCCCAGCATTTT
>.|.|TRBJ2-7|TRBV7-9
CASSFQRGSRVVSEQYF
TGTGCCAGCAGCTTTCAAAGGGGTAGCAGGGTTGTTTCCGAGCAGTACTTC
>.|.|TRBJ2-7|TRBV5-1
CASSSIADSYEQYF
TGCGCCAGCAGCTCAATAGCGGACTCCTACGAGCAGTACTTC
>.|TRBD1|TRBJ2-1|TRBV28
CASSSGTGEDEQFF
TGTGCCAGCAGTTCCGGGACAGGGGAGGATGAGCAGTTCTTC
>.|.|TRBJ1-3|TRBV7-9
CASSSGAGTSSTIYF
TGTGCCAGCAGCTCCGGGGCCGGGACCTCCAGCACCATATATTTT
>.|TRBD2|TRBJ2-7|TRBV5-4
CASSPGTSISLEQYF
TGTGCCAGCAGCCCCGGGACTAGCATATCCCTCGAGCAGTACTTC
>.|TRBD2|TRBJ2-7|TRBV27
CASSYSGGEGFFEQYF
TGTGCCAGCAGTTACTCCGGTGGGGAGGGGTTCTTCGAGCAGTACTTC
>once|.|TRBJ2-3|TRBV9
CASSITSTDTQYF
TGTGCCAGCAGCATTACTAGCACAGATACGCAGTATTTT
>.|.|TRBJ2-1|TRBV3-1/TRBV3-2
CASSLDDEQFF
TGTGCCAGCAGTCTGGACGATGAGCAGTTCTTC
>.|.|TRBJ1-2|TRBV29-1
CSVLGGIEHYGYTF
TGCAGCGTTTTGGGGGGCATCGAACACTATGGCTACACCTTC
>.|.|TRBJ2-5|TRBV19
CASSTSQETQYF
TGTGCCAGTAGTACAAGCCAAGAGACCCAGTACTTC